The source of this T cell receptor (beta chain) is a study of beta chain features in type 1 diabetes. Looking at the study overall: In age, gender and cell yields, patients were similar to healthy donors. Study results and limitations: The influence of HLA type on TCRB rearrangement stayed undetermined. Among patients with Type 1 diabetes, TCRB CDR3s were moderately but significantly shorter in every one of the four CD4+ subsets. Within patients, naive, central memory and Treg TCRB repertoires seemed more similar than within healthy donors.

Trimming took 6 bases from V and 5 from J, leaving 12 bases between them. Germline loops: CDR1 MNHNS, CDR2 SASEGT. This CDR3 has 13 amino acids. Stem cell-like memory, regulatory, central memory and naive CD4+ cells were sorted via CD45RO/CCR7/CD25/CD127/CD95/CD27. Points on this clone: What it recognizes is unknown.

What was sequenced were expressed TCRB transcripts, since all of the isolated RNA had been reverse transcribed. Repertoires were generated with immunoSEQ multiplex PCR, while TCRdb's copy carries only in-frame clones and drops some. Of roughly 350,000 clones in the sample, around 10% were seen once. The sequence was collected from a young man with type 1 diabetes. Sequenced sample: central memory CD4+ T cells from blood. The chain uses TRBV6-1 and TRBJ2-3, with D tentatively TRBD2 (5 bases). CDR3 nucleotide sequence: TGTGCCAGCAGAGGACTGCCGGGAGATACGCAGTATTTT. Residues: CASRGLPGDTQYF.